A single sample is the source of the 20 T cell receptor beta chains below, sequenced in a study of T cells in Graves' hyperthyroidism and ophthalmopathy. Amplification targeted TCR beta CDR3 regions from RNA transcripts. With the HTBI primer set, the TCR CDR3 went through a first round of RT-PCR. MiXCR was run by TCRdb on the multiplex PCR reads, yielding one entry per CDR3 protein. The table has hundreds of thousands of distinct CDR3 sequences, around 14% seen once. Sequencing was performed on blood. These receptors all stem from a woman in her thirties with Graves' hyperthyroidism.

The chain employs TRBV15 and TRBJ2-4, with D unresolved. The CDR3 is made up of 12 amino acids. CDR1 LNHNV and CDR2 YYDKDF come from the germline V gene (reference sequence). The V end lost 3 bases, the J end lost 10 bases, and 10 bases lay between the germline ends. The CDR3 DNA reads as TGTGCCACCAGCAGCCCTGGAAAAATTCAGTACTTC. It translates to CATSSPGKIQYF.

J is TRBJ1-2 and V is TRBV11-2; no clear D. This CDR3 is 15 amino acids long. V lost 3 bases and J lost 8, with 19 bases in between. The germline V gene has CDR1 SGHAT and CDR2 FQNNGV. The CDR3 region has the DNA TGTGCCAGCAGCTTCCACGGTCACGACGGTAGAGGCTACACCTTC. This encodes CASSFHGHDGRGYTF.

The chain has TRBV7-9 and TRBJ2-3; 10 nucleotides line up with TRBD2. V lost 1 base, J lost 6 bases, and 10 bases stayed unmatched. This CDR3 region has 17 residues. Per germline, CDR1 SEHNR and CDR2 FQNEAQ (reference sequence). CDR3 sequence: CASSLELAGVGGDTQYF. CDR3 sequence (DNA): TGTGCCAGCAGCTTAGAGCTAGCGGGAGTGGGTGGCGATACGCAGTATTTT.

This clonotype was picked up many times. CDR3 residues: CASSLVPGPTQYF. For the CDR3, the DNA is TGTGCCAGCAGTTTAGTACCAGGACCGACGCAGTATTTT. This chain connects TRBV28 to TRBJ2-3; no clear D gene. The germline V gene has CDR1 MDHEN and CDR2 SYDVKM. V was clipped by 2 bases and J by 9 bases, with 12 bases between them. CDR3 length equals 13 residues.

The chain employs TRBV28 and TRBJ1-6, with D uncertain. Trimming pared 4 bases from V and 0 bases from J, leaving 16 bases between. Germline V gene data show CDR1 as MDHEN and CDR2 as SYDVKM. The CDR3 is 18 amino acids. For the CDR3, the DNA is TGTGCCAGCAGTTCAGGACCCGGGCGGAGCTCCTATAATTCACCCCTCCACTTT. Protein product: CASSSGPGRSSYNSPLHF.

This clonotype was counted many times. J is TRBJ2-7 and V is TRBV7-8; weak D call: TRBD2 (6 bases). CDR1 and CDR2 (germline): SGHVS, FQNEAQ. The V end lost 4 bases, the J end lost 0 bases, and 7 bases lay between the germline ends. This CDR3 is 13 amino acids long. This CDR3 is CASSSGDSYEQYF. The DNA of the CDR3 is TGTGCCAGCAGCTCGGGGGACTCCTACGAGCAGTACTTC.

This clonotype occurred a few times. V gene TRBV28 combines with J gene TRBJ2-5; the match to TRBD2 covers 8 bases. CDR1 is MDHEN and CDR2 is SYDVKM in the germline V gene. The CDR3 contains 17 residues. After removal of 6 bases from V and 4 bases from J, the junction contained 16 bases not matched to a gene. CDR3 amino acids: CASSHGRSGSWGETQYF. DNA of the CDR3: TGTGCCAGCAGCCACGGAAGGAGCGGGAGCTGGGGAGAGACCCAGTACTTC.

Many counts were recorded for this clonotype. The chain joins TRBV5-6 to TRBJ2-1; weak D call: TRBD1 (6 bases). CDR1 SGHDT and CDR2 YYEEEE come from the germline V gene. The CDR3 length is 15 residues. V was shortened by 0 bases and J by 8 bases, with 15 bases between the two germline ends. CDR3 in amino acids: CASSLARGYVDEQFF. As DNA, the CDR3 is TGTGCCAGCAGCTTGGCCAGGGGCTACGTCGATGAGCAGTTCTTC.

This clonotype was detected ten times or more. The chain carries TRBV30 and TRBJ2-7; unclear D gene. There are 12 residues in the CDR3. From germline, CDR1 is GTSNPN and CDR2 SVGIG (reference sequence). V lost 5 bases to trimming and J lost 4 bases, with 12 bases between them. The CDR3 here is CAWDETPYEQYF. The DNA for the CDR3 is TGTGCCTGGGACGAGACTCCATACGAGCAGTACTTC.

This clonotype was counted at least ten times. This chain uses TRBV24-1 with TRBJ2-1; 7 bases align to TRBD2. The CDR3 consists of 16 residues. The V segment lost 3 bases and the J segment 4 bases; nucleotides outside the gene matches: 8. Germline CDR1 KGHDR, CDR2 SFDVKD. CDR3 bases: TGTGCCACCAGTGATGCTCCCGGGACTAATTACAATGAGCAGTTCTTC. This gives the protein CATSDAPGTNYNEQFF.

This clonotype was seen a few times. The chain uses TRBV27 and TRBJ2-1; the D gene is possibly TRBD2 (7 bases). Germline lookup yields CDR1 MNHEY and CDR2 SMNVEV (reference sequence). V dropped 10 bases and J dropped 7 bases, with 17 bases sitting between them. The CDR3 is 13 amino acids. DNA for the CDR3: TGTGCCACTTGGGAGGGGGGGACGAATGAGCAGTTCTTC. The encoded protein is CATWEGGTNEQFF.

This clonotype was seen a handful of times. V is TRBV11-2 and J is TRBJ2-1; TRBD2 might be the D (6 bases). In germline, CDR1 is SGHAT, CDR2 FQNNGV. There are 14 residues in the CDR3. V was trimmed by 5 bases and J by 7 bases, leaving 15 bases between them. CDR3 coding DNA: TGTGCCAGCAGCGTACGGGGCCTAGCGAATGAGCAGTTCTTC. It is translated as CASSVRGLANEQFF.

This clonotype occurred a few times. This chain uses TRBV7-2 with TRBJ1-2; D is ambiguous. The CDR3 has 13 residues. The V end was cut by 1 base, the J end by 0 bases, with 3 bases between. CDR1 is SGHTA and CDR2 is FQGNSA in the germline V gene. The CDR3 spells CASSLEANYGYTF. CDR3 DNA sequence: TGTGCCAGCAGCTTAGAAGCTAACTATGGCTACACCTTC.

The table lists this clonotype with many counts. V is TRBV7-2 and J is TRBJ2-1, with 9 nucleotides matching TRBD2. This CDR3 comprises 16 residues. The J segment lost 7 bases and the V segment lost 5 bases, leaving 12 bases of the junction unmatched. From germline, CDR1 is SGHTA and CDR2 FQGNSA. This chain's CDR3 is CASSPPQRGVPNEQFF. CDR3 nucleotide sequence: TGTGCCAGCAGCCCACCTCAGCGGGGGGTCCCTAATGAGCAGTTCTTC.

In this sample, this clonotype turned up many times. The gene calls are TRBV12-3 or TRBV12-4 and TRBJ2-6; TRBD1 might be the D (5 bases). The CDR3 totals 16 residues. The V end lost 1 base, the J end lost 2 bases, and 9 bases lay between the germline ends. CDR3 sequence: CASSLGSRAGANVLTF. As DNA, the CDR3 is TGTGCCAGCAGTTTAGGGTCCAGGGCTGGGGCCAACGTCCTGACTTTC.

This clonotype has more than one count but fewer than ten. This rearrangement joins TRBV15 to TRBJ2-5; 10 nucleotides line up with TRBD2. CDR1 and CDR2 (germline): LNHNV, YYDKDF (reference sequence). V dropped 0 bases and J dropped 2; count of bases not matched to a gene: 3. The length of the CDR3 is 16 residues. The CDR3 DNA sequence: TGTGCCACCAGCAGAGATGGACTAGCGGTTCAAGAGACCCAGTACTTC. It translates to CATSRDGLAVQETQYF. Together with reference TRBV15 and TRBJ2-5, the CDR3 gives the full variable domain: DAMVIQNPRYQVTQFGKPVTLSCSQTLNHNVMYWYQQKSSQAPKLLFHYYDKDFNNEADTPDNFQSRRPNTSFCFLDIRSPGLGDTAMYLCATSRDGLAVQETQYFGPGTRLLVL.

This clonotype was seen only a few times. The rearrangement uses TRBV7-8 and TRBJ2-1; D is perhaps TRBD2 (6 bases). The CDR3 has 14 amino acids. Trimming removed 3 bases at V and 8 bases at J, with 14 bases between. Germline V CDR1 and CDR2: SGHVS, FQNEAQ. The chain's CDR3 is CASSFGGDLYEQFF. The CDR3 region has the DNA TGTGCCAGCAGCTTCGGAGGGGATCTATATGAGCAGTTCTTC. Variable domain in full (rest from reference TRBV7-8 and TRBJ2-1): GAGVSQSPRYKVAKRGQDVALRCDPISGHVSLFWYQQALGQGPEFLTYFQNEAQLDKSGLPSDRFFAERPEGSVSTLKIQRTQQEDSAVYLCASSFGGDLYEQFFGPGTRLTVL.

This clonotype came up many times. The rearrangement uses TRBV7-2 and TRBJ1-4, with D unclear. This CDR3 spans 14 amino acids. V lost 4 bases and J 7 bases, leaving 13 bases between the germline ends. CDR1 is SGHTA and CDR2 is FQGNSA in the germline V gene. In DNA form, the CDR3 reads TGTGCCAGCAGCTCGGGGTACGTTGGTGAAAAACTGTTTTTT. Protein product: CASSSGYVGEKLFF. The complete variable domain, with remaining parts taken from reference TRBV7-2 and TRBJ1-4, reads GAGVSQSPSNKVTEKGKDVELRCDPISGHTALYWYRQSLGQGLEFLIYFQGNSAPDKSGLPSDRFSAERTGGSVSTLTIQRTQQEDSAVYLCASSSGYVGEKLFFGSGTQLSVL.

This clonotype was picked up many times. The chain uses TRBV7-2 and TRBJ2-3; 10 bases fit TRBD2. The CDR3 length is 16 residues. Germline V lookup: CDR1 SGHTA, CDR2 FQGNSA. The V gene end was trimmed by 3 bases and the J gene end by 2 bases; junction bases not matched to a gene: 5. Here the CDR3 DNA reads TGTGCCAGCAGCTTTAGTAGCGGGAGGAACACAGATACGCAGTATTTT. This translates into CASSFSSGRNTDTQYF.

The V and J genes are TRBV18 and TRBJ1-5; D is unclear. V lost 3 bases and J 2 bases, leaving 14 bases between the germline ends. The V gene's germline CDR1 is KGHSH and CDR2 LQKENI. CDR3 length: 16 residues. The chain's CDR3 is CASSPFRGSGNQPQHF. DNA of the CDR3: TGTGCCAGCTCACCCTTTCGCGGTAGCGGCAATCAGCCCCAGCATTTT.